The entry below gives a single T cell receptor (beta chain) sequence along with its context. Looked up from germline, CDR1 is ENHRY and CDR2 is SYGVKD. The CDR3 spans 14 residues. The V and J ends lost 10 bases and 4 bases, in that order; junction bases with no gene match: 10. The sample originates from a study of blood T cell repertoires in COVID-19. Study overall: There were acute and convalescent COVID-19 samples, and they came from the United States, Italy and Spain. The analysed material was cDNA or gDNA that came from T cells, B-cell-depleted T cells, or PBMCs.

As originally analysed: Nucleated cell number was recorded as an estimate derived from reference gene primer amplification. TCRdb's copy holds only in-frame clones and misses some; the assay was immunoSEQ multiplex PCR. The V and J calls and the clone size are those of that table, but D and trimming were determined from the DNA. The sample yields roughly 60,000 clones, around nine tenths seen once. The specimen sequenced was peripheral blood. This clonotype was obtained from a man in his 60s with active COVID-19. The V gene is TRBV10-3, the J gene TRBJ2-7, with 10 bases aligning to TRBD1. DNA of the CDR3: TGTGCCACCCTATATGGACAGGGGGATTACGAGCAGTACTTC. Protein: CATLYGQGDYEQYF.